Each of the 26 T cell receptor beta chains below was sequenced from the same sample in a study of shared clonotypes between healthy human individuals. The naive CD8 subset, CD45RO-negative cells positively selected for CCR7, excluded terminally differentiated effector memory CD45RA+ cells. Assay: immunoSEQ multiplex PCR; the TCRdb copy retains only in-frame clones and omits some. The data contain roughly 810,000 clones, approximately 96% of them singletons. Specimen: naive CD8+ T cells sorted from blood. The receptors originated from a man aged 25-45 years in good health.

The chain combines TRBV9 with TRBJ2-7; TRBD1 might be the D (6 bases). CDR1 is SGDLS, CDR2 YYNGEE, per germline. V lost 4 bases to trimming and J lost 4 bases, with 9 bases between them. The CDR3 extends over 12 amino acids. This chain's CDR3 is CASSPGQYEQYF. DNA for the CDR3: TGTGCCAGCAGCCCCGGACAGTACGAGCAGTACTTC.

A note on this clone: Other nucleotide sequences from this sample produce the same CDR3. The V gene is TRBV2, the J gene TRBJ2-7, with 8 bases identical to TRBD1. The V and J ends lost 4 bases and 3 bases, in that order; junction bases with no gene match: 2. The CDR3 sequence is 13 residues long. Germline V CDR1 and CDR2: SNHLY, FYNNEI. CDR3 in amino acids: CASSAGTGYEQYF. The CDR3 bases are TGTGCCAGCAGTGCCGGGACAGGCTACGAGCAGTACTTC.

Of note for this clone: Other DNA sequences in the same sample also yield this CDR3. This chain connects TRBV6-5 to TRBJ2-7; D not certain. The germline V gene encodes CDR1 MNHEY and CDR2 SVGAGI. The CDR3 has 11 amino acids. V was shortened by 1 base and J by 4 bases, with 2 bases between the two germline ends. The CDR3 here is CASSYFYEQYF. DNA of the CDR3: TGTGCCAGCAGTTACTTTTACGAGCAGTACTTC.

This rearrangement joins TRBV19 to TRBJ2-3; D is unresolved. V was clipped by 7 bases and J by 3 bases, with 11 bases between them. This CDR3 is 13 amino acids long. Germline loops: CDR1 LNHDA, CDR2 SQIVND (reference sequence). The CDR3 is CASTNLGTDTQYF. In DNA form, the CDR3 reads TGTGCCAGTACCAATTTAGGAACAGATACGCAGTATTTT.

The V and J genes are TRBV7-2 and TRBJ2-7; D is perhaps TRBD1 or TRBD2 (5 bases each). This CDR3 contains 15 residues. Germline loops: CDR1 SGHTA, CDR2 FQGNSA. V was shortened by 6 bases and J by 4 bases, with 19 bases between the two germline ends. Written as DNA, the CDR3 is TGTGCCAGCAGGCTCAACACCGGGACGCTATACGAGCAGTACTTC. Translating it yields CASRLNTGTLYEQYF.

The chain recombines TRBV19 with TRBJ2-7; perhaps D is TRBD1 or TRBD2 (5 bases each). The CDR3 length is 14 residues. V gave up 7 bases and J gave up 1 base, with 14 bases separating them. Germline V gene data show CDR1 as LNHDA and CDR2 as SQIVND (reference sequence). The CDR3 loop reads CASKSGRESYEQYF. The CDR3 DNA reads as TGTGCCAGTAAGTCTGGCAGGGAGTCCTACGAGCAGTACTTC.

V usage is TRBV29-1 and J usage is TRBJ2-7; TRBD1 aligns across 10 bases. CDR3 size: 14 residues. Germline-derived CDR1 and CDR2 are SQVTM and ANQGSEA. After removal of 5 bases from V and 4 bases from J, the junction contained 8 bases not matched to a gene. Here the CDR3 DNA reads TGCAGCGTTTACTTCGGGGACAGGGGTTACGAGCAGTACTTC. Its protein product is CSVYFGDRGYEQYF.

The rearrangement links TRBV5-1 to TRBJ2-7; 8 bases match TRBD1. The CDR3 totals 15 residues. In germline, CDR1 is SGHRS, CDR2 YFSETQ. After removal of 7 bases from V and 1 base from J, the junction contained 10 bases not matched to a gene. The CDR3 DNA is TGCGCCAGCGGGCCGGGACAGGAGCTTTCCTACGAGCAGTACTTC. Protein sequence: CASGPGQELSYEQYF.

V usage is TRBV15 and J usage is TRBJ1-1, with D maybe TRBD1 (5 bases). Trimming took off 4 bases at V and 5 bases at J, with 11 bases between the two ends. The CDR3 is 13 residues long. Germline CDR1 is LNHNV and CDR2 is YYDKDF (reference sequence). The CDR3 bases are TGTGCCACCAGCACAGGGAGAGGGACTGAAGCTTTCTTT. Translated: CATSTGRGTEAFF.

The chain combines TRBV29-1 with TRBJ1-1, with TRBD1 as a possible D gene (6 bases). The germline V gene encodes CDR1 SQVTM and CDR2 ANQGSEA. The CDR3 runs to 12 residues. The germline V and J ends were trimmed by 5 bases and 3 bases, with 10 bases remaining between them. CDR3 residues: CSVFGGYTEAFF. The CDR3 DNA follows: TGCAGCGTTTTCGGGGGCTACACTGAAGCTTTCTTT.

The chain uses TRBV11-2 and TRBJ2-5; D may match TRBD1 or TRBD2 (5 bases each). The CDR3 covers 16 residues. The V gene's germline CDR1 is SGHAT and CDR2 FQNNGV. V gave up 1 base and J gave up 7 bases, with 19 bases separating them. The CDR3 DNA is TGTGCCAGCAGCTTAGCTCTATCCGGGACGGCTGGGACCCAGTACTTC. Translated, it gives CASSLALSGTAGTQYF.

The chain combines TRBV11-2 with TRBJ1-1; the match to TRBD1 covers 7 bases. CDR3 length equals 14 residues. Germline V gives CDR1 SGHAT, CDR2 FQNNGV. The J segment lost 11 bases and the V segment lost 1 base, leaving 10 bases of the junction unmatched. The CDR3 protein is CASSLVDRRKEAFF. The CDR3 DNA reads as TGTGCCAGCAGCTTAGTGGACAGGAGGAAGGAGGCTTTCTTT.

The chain couples TRBV11-2 to TRBJ2-7; 9 bases line up with TRBD2. With V trimmed by 5 bases and J by 3 bases, 5 bases remained unmatched. Germline CDR1 SGHAT, CDR2 FQNNGV. CDR3 length equals 14 residues. CDR3 in amino acids: CASSLSGRIYEQYF. The CDR3 DNA reads TGTGCCAGCAGCCTTAGCGGGAGAATCTACGAGCAGTACTTC.

The chain has TRBV27 and TRBJ2-1, with a tentative D call TRBD2 (5 bases). Germline V CDR1 and CDR2: MNHEY, SMNVEV (reference sequence). This CDR3 is built from 13 residues. V dropped 4 bases and J dropped 10 bases, with 14 bases sitting between them. CDR3 loop: CASSSGLVGEQFF. Written as DNA, the CDR3 is TGTGCCAGCAGTTCCGGACTCGTCGGCGAGCAGTTCTTC.

The CDR3 DNA sequence: TGCGCCAGCAGCCAAGTCGAACGCTACGAGCAGTACTTC. Translation gives CASSQVERYEQYF. This chain uses TRBV4-1 with TRBJ2-7, with unresolved D. This CDR3 comprises 13 residues. The germline gives CDR1 MGHRA, CDR2 YSYEKL. V was cut by 1 base and J by 3 bases, with 7 bases left in between.

The rearrangement uses TRBV19 and TRBJ2-5; TRBD1 or TRBD2 may be the D gene (5 bases each). The CDR3 sequence is 15 residues long. The V and J ends lost 6 bases and 5 bases respectively, with 19 bases between them. Germline CDR1 is LNHDA and CDR2 is SQIVND (reference sequence). CDR3: CASRVSRDLIETQYF. The CDR3 region has the DNA TGTGCCAGTAGGGTCTCCCGGGACCTCATTGAGACCCAGTACTTC. Complete variable domain (other parts from reference TRBV19 and TRBJ2-5): DGGITQSPKYLFRKEGQNVTLSCEQNLNHDAMYWYRQDPGQGLRLIYYSQIVNDFQKGDIAEGYSVSREKKESFPLTVTSAQKNPTAFYLCASRVSRDLIETQYFGPGTRLLVL.

This chain joins TRBV14 and TRBJ2-7; TRBD2 matches at 14 bases. V shed 4 bases and J 0 bases; nucleotides not matched to a gene: 5. The CDR3 has 17 residues. CDR1 and CDR2 from the germline V gene are SGHDN and FVKESK. As DNA, the CDR3 is TGTGCCAGCAGCCCGGGACTAGCGGGAGCGAGCTCCTACGAGCAGTACTTC. Translated, it gives CASSPGLAGASSYEQYF.

This chain connects TRBV29-1 to TRBJ2-7; D is undetermined. This CDR3 has 14 amino acids. Per the germline V gene, CDR1 is SQVTM and CDR2 is ANQGSEA. V lost 1 base to trimming and J lost 1 base, with 11 bases between them. The CDR3 region has the DNA TGCAGCGTTGAAGGAGAAGGCACGTCCTACGAGCAGTACTTC. Translation gives CSVEGEGTSYEQYF.

The rearrangement links TRBV6-1 to TRBJ1-1; D gene unclear. The CDR3 length is 14 residues. Trimming removed 7 bases at V and 4 bases at J, with 16 bases between. Germline CDR1 is MNHNS and CDR2 is SASEGT. The CDR3 bases are TGTGCCAGCACCTCGCACTGGGGTATCACTGAAGCTTTCTTT. It is translated as CASTSHWGITEAFF.

This chain links TRBV27 with TRBJ1-5; no definite D call. V dropped 4 bases and J dropped 6 bases, with 25 bases sitting between them. Germline values: CDR1 MNHEY, CDR2 SMNVEV (reference sequence). This CDR3 region has 18 residues. CDR3: CASSSYSEPQESGQPQHF. The CDR3 DNA follows: TGTGCCAGCAGTTCCTACTCAGAGCCCCAGGAGTCTGGTCAGCCCCAGCATTTT.

CDR3 protein: CSVDYSGSEAFF. CDR3 nucleotides: TGCAGCGTTGACTATTCCGGGTCTGAAGCTTTCTTT. This rearrangement joins TRBV29-1 to TRBJ1-1; unclear D gene. V was shortened by 3 bases and J by 6 bases, with 11 bases between the two germline ends. CDR1 is SQVTM, CDR2 ANQGSEA, per germline. This CDR3 is 12 amino acids long. The variable domain in full, with the rest retrieved from reference TRBV29-1 and TRBJ1-1, is SAVISQKPSRDICQRGTSLTIQCQVDSQVTMMFWYRQQPGQSLTLIATANQGSEATYESGFVIDKFPISRPNLTFSTLTVSNMSPEDSSIYLCSVDYSGSEAFFGQGTRLTVV.

The CDR3 spells CASSAGTGKRYEQYF. DNA of the CDR3: TGTGCCAGCAGTGCGGGGACAGGGAAAAGGTACGAGCAGTACTTC. The chain is built from TRBV2 and TRBJ2-7; 9 nucleotides agree with TRBD1. Germline V CDR1 and CDR2: SNHLY, FYNNEI. J gave up 4 bases and V 4 bases, and 8 bases lay outside the gene matches. The CDR3 loop spans 15 amino acids. The whole variable domain, filled in from reference TRBV2 and TRBJ2-7, reads EPEVTQTPSHQVTQMGQEVILRCVPISNHLYFYWYRQILGQKVEFLVSFYNNEISEKSEIFDDQFSVERPDGSNFTLKIRSTKLEDSAMYFCASSAGTGKRYEQYFGPGTRLTVT.

This chain uses TRBV6-5 with TRBJ2-1; 8 positions agree with TRBD1. V lost 5 bases and J lost 6; bases outside the gene matches: 6. The CDR3 runs 14 residues. The V gene's germline CDR1 is MNHEY and CDR2 SVGAGI. CDR3 in amino acids: CASSQLDRANEQFF. Here the CDR3 DNA reads TGTGCCAGCAGTCAATTGGACAGGGCCAATGAGCAGTTCTTC.

CDR3 amino acids: CASIGSGGRSEQYF. DNA for the CDR3: TGTGCCAGCATTGGGTCAGGGGGTCGGAGCGAGCAGTACTTC. This chain connects TRBV27 to TRBJ2-7; 7 positions agree with TRBD1. CDR1 MNHEY and CDR2 SMNVEV come from the germline V gene (reference sequence). V shed 7 bases, J shed 6 bases, and the junction held 12 bases outside the gene matches. The CDR3 consists of 14 residues.

CDR3 protein: CASSAAHGARTDTQYF. The CDR3 DNA reads TGCGCCAGCAGTGCGGCCCATGGGGCAAGGACAGATACGCAGTATTTT. V gene TRBV10-1 combines with J gene TRBJ2-3, with D perhaps TRBD1 (5 bases). The germline V gene has CDR1 WNHNN and CDR2 SYGVQD (reference sequence). Trimming took 4 bases from V and 3 from J, leaving 17 bases between them. The CDR3 is 16 amino acids.

The rearrangement joins TRBV9 to TRBJ1-2, with D unclear. The germline gives CDR1 SGDLS, CDR2 YYNGEE. The V end lost 0 bases, the J end lost 2 bases, and 8 bases lay between the germline ends. The length of the CDR3 is 14 residues. This chain's CDR3 is CASSVGQTNYGYTF. In nucleotides, the CDR3 is TGTGCCAGCAGCGTAGGTCAGACCAACTATGGCTACACCTTC.